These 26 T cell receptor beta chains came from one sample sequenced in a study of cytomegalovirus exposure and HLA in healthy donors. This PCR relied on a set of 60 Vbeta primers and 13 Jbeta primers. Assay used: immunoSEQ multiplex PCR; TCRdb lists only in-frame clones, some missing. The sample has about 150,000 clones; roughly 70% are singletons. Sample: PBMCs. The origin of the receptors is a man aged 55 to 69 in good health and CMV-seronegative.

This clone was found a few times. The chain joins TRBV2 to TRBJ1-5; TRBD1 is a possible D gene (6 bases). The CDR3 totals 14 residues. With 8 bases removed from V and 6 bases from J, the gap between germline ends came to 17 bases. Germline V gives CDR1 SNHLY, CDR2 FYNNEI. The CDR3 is CASRWVGAGQPQHF. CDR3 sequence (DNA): TGTGCCAGCCGATGGGTGGGGGCTGGTCAGCCCCAGCATTTT.

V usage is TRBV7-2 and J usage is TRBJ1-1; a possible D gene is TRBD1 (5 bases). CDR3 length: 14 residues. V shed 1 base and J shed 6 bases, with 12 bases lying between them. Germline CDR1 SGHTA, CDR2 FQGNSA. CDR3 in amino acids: CASSLVAGKAEAFF. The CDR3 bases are TGTGCCAGCAGCTTAGTCGCAGGGAAGGCTGAAGCTTTCTTT.

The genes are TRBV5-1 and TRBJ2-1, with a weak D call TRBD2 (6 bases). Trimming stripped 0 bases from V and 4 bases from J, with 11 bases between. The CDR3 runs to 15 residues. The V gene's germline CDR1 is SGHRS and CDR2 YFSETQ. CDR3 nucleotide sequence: TGCGCCAGCAGCTTGGTGGGGGAGGCGTACAATGAGCAGTTCTTC. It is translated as CASSLVGEAYNEQFF. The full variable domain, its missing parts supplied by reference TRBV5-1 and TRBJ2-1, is KAGVTQTPRYLIKTRGQQVTLSCSPISGHRSVSWYQQTPGQGLQFLFEYFSETQRNKGNFPGRFSGRQFSNSRSEMNVSTLELGDSALYLCASSLVGEAYNEQFFGPGTRLTVL.

The chain's CDR3 is CASSPRGLEEQYF. The DNA of the CDR3 is TGTGCCAGCTCACCACGGGGGCTCGAGGAGCAGTACTTC. The chain is built from TRBV18 and TRBJ2-7; D perhaps matches TRBD1 (6 bases). The CDR3 length is 13 residues. Germline V gene data show CDR1 as KGHSH and CDR2 as LQKENI. Trimming removed 1 base from V and 7 bases from J, with 11 bases in between.

CDR3 bases: TGTGCCAGCAGTTCCTCCAGGACAGGAGCTGATCAGCCCCAGCATTTT. It encodes CASSSSRTGADQPQHF. J is TRBJ1-5 and V is TRBV28, with 7 bases fitting TRBD1. Looked up from germline, CDR1 is MDHEN and CDR2 is SYDVKM. CDR3 length: 16 amino acids. V trimming: 4 bases; J trimming: 5 bases; junction bases outside the gene matches: 11.

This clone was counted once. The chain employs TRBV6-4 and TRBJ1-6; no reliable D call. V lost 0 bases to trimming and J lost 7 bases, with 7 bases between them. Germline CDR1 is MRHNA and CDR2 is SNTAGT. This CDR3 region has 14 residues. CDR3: CASSDSFRNSPLHF. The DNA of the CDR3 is TGTGCCAGCAGTGACTCATTTCGGAATTCACCCCTCCACTTT.

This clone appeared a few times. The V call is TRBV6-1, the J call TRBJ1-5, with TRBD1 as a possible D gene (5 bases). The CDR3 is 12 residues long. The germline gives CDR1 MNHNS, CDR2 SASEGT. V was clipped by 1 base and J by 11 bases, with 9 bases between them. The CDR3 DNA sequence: TGTGCCAGCAGTGAAGTTCGGGGGTCCCAGCATTTT. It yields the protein CASSEVRGSQHF.

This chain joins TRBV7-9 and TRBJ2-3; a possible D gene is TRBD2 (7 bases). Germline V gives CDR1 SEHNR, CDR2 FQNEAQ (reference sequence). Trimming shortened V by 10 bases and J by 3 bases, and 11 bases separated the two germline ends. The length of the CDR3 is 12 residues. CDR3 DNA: TGTGCCACCGGGGGGCCGACAGATACGCAGTATTTT. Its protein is CATGGPTDTQYF.

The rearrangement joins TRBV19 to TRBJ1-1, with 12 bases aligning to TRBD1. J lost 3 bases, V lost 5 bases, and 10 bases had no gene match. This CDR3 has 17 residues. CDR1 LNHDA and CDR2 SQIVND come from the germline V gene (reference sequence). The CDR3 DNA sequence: TGTGCCAGTAGTCCCTTGGGACAGGGGGCGGCGGACACTGAAGCTTTCTTT. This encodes CASSPLGQGAADTEAFF. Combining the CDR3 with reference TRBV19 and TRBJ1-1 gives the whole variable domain DGGITQSPKYLFRKEGQNVTLSCEQNLNHDAMYWYRQDPGQGLRLIYYSQIVNDFQKGDIAEGYSVSREKKESFPLTVTSAQKNPTAFYLCASSPLGQGAADTEAFFGQGTRLTVV.

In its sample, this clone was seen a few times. The CDR3 DNA reads as TGTGCCAGCACAGGGATCTCTGGGGCCAACGTCCTGACTTTC. Amino acid sequence: CASTGISGANVLTF. The rearrangement links TRBV25-1 to TRBJ2-6; tentatively, D is TRBD1 (5 bases). The germline gives CDR1 MGHDK, CDR2 SYGVNS. This CDR3 region has 14 residues. Trimming removed 7 bases at V and 0 bases at J, with 7 bases between.

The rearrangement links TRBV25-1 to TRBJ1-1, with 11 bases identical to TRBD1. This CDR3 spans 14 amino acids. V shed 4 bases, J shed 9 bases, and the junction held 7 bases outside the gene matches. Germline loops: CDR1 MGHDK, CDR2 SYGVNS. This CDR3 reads CASSVPGTGGQAFF. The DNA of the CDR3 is TGTGCCAGCAGTGTACCGGGGACAGGGGGACAAGCTTTCTTT.

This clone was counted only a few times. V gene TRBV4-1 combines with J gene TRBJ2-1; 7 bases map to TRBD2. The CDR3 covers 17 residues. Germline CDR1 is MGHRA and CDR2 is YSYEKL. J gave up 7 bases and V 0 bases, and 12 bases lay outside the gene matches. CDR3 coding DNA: TGCGCCAGCAGCCAAGATCCCGGCGGGAGCCCCGAGAATGAGCAGTTCTTC. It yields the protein CASSQDPGGSPENEQFF.

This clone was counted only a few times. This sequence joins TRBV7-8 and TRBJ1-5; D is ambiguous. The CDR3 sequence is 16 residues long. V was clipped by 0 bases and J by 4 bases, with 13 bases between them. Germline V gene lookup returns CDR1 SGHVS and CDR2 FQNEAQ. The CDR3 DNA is TGTGCCAGCAGCTTAGCGGAAGGGAGGGCAAATCAGCCCCAGCATTTT. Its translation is CASSLAEGRANQPQHF.

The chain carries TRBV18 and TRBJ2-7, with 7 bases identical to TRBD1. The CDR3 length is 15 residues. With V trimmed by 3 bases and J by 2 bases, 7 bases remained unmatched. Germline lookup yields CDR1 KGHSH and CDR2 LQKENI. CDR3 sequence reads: CASSPGDSLAYEQYF. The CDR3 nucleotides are TGTGCCAGCTCACCCGGGGACAGCCTCGCCTACGAGCAGTACTTC. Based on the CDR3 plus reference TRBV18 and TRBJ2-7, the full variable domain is NAGVMQNPRHLVRRRGQEARLRCSPMKGHSHVYWYRQLPEEGLKFMVYLQKENIIDESGMPKERFSAEFPKEGPSILRIQQVVRGDSAAYFCASSPGDSLAYEQYFGPGTRLTVT.

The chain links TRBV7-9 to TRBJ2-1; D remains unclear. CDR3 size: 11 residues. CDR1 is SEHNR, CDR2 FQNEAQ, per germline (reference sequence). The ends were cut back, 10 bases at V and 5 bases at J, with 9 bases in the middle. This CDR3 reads CATLVDNEQFF. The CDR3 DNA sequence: TGTGCCACCCTAGTGGACAATGAGCAGTTCTTC.

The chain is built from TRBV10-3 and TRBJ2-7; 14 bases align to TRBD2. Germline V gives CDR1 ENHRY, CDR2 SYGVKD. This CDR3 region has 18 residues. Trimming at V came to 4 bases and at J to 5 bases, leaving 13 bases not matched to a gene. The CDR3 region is CAISGWTGTSGRDDEQYF. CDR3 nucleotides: TGTGCCATCAGTGGCTGGACCGGGACTAGCGGGAGAGACGACGAGCAGTACTTC.

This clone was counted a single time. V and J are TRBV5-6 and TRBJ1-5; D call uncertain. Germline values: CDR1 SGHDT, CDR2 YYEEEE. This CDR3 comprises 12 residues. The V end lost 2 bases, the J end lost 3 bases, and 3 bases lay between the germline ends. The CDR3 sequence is CASSLLNQPQHF. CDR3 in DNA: TGTGCCAGCAGCTTACTCAATCAGCCCCAGCATTTT.

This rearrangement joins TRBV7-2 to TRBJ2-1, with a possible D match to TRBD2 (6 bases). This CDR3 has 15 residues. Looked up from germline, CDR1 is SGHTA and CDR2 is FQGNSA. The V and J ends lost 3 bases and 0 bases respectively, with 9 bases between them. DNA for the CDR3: TGTGCCAGCAGCTTGACTAGGAGCTCCTACAATGAGCAGTTCTTC. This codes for CASSLTRSSYNEQFF.

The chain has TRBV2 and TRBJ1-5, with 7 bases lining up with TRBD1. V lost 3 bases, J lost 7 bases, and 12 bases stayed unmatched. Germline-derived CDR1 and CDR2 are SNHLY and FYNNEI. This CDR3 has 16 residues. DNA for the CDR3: TGTGCCAGCAGTGATTTAGGAGGGGGCGGTTGGCAGCCCCAGCATTTT. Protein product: CASSDLGGGGWQPQHF.

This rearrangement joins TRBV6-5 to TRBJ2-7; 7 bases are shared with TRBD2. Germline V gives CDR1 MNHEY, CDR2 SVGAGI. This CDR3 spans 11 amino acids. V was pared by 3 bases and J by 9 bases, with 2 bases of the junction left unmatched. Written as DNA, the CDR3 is TGTGCCAGCAGTTATTCGGGGGGGCAGTACTTC. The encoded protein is CASSYSGGQYF.

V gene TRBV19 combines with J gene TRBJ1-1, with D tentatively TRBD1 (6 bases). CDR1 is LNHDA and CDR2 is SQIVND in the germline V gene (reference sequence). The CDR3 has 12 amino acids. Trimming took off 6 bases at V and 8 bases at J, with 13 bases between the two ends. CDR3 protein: CASRRDRSEAFF. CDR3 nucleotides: TGTGCCAGTAGGAGAGACAGGTCCGAAGCTTTCTTT.

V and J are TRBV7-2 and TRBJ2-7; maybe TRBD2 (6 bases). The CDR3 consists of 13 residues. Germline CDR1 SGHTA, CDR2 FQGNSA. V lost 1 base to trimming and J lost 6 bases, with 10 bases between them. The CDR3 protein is CASSLGRGFEQYF. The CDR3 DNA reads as TGTGCCAGCAGCTTAGGGAGGGGTTTCGAGCAGTACTTC. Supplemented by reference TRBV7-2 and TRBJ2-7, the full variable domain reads GAGVSQSPSNKVTEKGKDVELRCDPISGHTALYWYRQSLGQGLEFLIYFQGNSAPDKSGLPSDRFSAERTGGSVSTLTIQRTQQEDSAVYLCASSLGRGFEQYFGPGTRLTVT.

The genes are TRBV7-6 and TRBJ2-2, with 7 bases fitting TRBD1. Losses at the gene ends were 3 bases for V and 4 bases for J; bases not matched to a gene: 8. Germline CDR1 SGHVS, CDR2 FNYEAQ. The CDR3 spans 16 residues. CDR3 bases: TGTGCCAGCAGCTTCACAGGGGAACAACCCACCGGGGAGCTGTTTTTT. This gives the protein CASSFTGEQPTGELFF.

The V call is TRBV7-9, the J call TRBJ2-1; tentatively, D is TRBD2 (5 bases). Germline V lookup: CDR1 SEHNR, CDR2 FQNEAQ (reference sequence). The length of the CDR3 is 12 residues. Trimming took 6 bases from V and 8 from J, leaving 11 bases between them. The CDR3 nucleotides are TGTGCCAGCAGTCCTCCCGGGGATGAGCAGTTCTTC. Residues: CASSPPGDEQFF.

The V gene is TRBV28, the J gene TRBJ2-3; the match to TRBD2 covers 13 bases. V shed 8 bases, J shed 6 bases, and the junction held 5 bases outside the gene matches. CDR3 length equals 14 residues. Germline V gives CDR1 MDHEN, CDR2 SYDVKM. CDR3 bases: TGTGCCAGCGGGACTAGCGGGATTGCTGATACGCAGTATTTT. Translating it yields CASGTSGIADTQYF.

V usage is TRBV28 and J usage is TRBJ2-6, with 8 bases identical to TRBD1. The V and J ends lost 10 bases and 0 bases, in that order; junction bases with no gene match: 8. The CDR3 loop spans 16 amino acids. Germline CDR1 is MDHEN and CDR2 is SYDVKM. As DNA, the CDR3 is TGTGCCATCCCCGGGACAGGCTCCTCTGGGGCCAACGTCCTGACTTTC. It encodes CAIPGTGSSGANVLTF.